A single sample gave rise to the 5 T cell receptor beta chains below, sequenced in a study of a mutant IDH1 vaccine in newly diagnosed glioma. This sample's time point: baseline, week 1 (first vaccination visit). Stated treatment: pre-vaccination baseline after standard-of-care therapy. Sequenced by immunoSEQ multiplex PCR; TCRdb stores in-frame clones only, minus some. The sample records 75,000 to 100,000 clones, more than 65% being singletons. The sequenced sample was PBMCs, obtained from a glioma patient treated with radiotherapy, temozolomide or both. The receptor source for this set is a man aged 35 to 55 with glioma. Some clones in this sample may be carry-over from other donors' samples.

This clone turned up a few times. The rearrangement links TRBV6-1 to TRBJ1-5; the D is unclear. CDR1 is MNHNS, CDR2 SASEGT, per germline. CDR3 size: 12 residues. Trimming took 2 bases from V and 4 from J, leaving 3 bases between them. CDR3 nucleotides: TGTGCCAGCAGTGAACTTAATCAGCCCCAGCATTTT. It encodes CASSELNQPQHF.

CDR3 bases: TGCGCCAGCAGCCGGGACAGGGCCAACCGAGAGACCCAGTACTTC. Translated: CASSRDRANRETQYF. The chain links TRBV5-1 to TRBJ2-5; 9 bases match TRBD1. Germline-derived CDR1 and CDR2 are SGHRS and YFSETQ. V shed 4 bases and J 4 bases; nucleotides not matched to a gene: 8. This CDR3 comprises 15 residues.

The V and J genes are TRBV5-1 and TRBJ2-4; D might be TRBD2 (6 bases). V lost 2 bases, J lost 8 bases, and 11 bases lay in between. This CDR3 is 13 amino acids long. Germline V gene sequence: CDR1 SGHRS, CDR2 YFSETQ. CDR3 residues: CASSFNVADIQYF. The CDR3 bases are TGCGCCAGCAGCTTCAATGTAGCGGACATTCAGTACTTC.

This sequence joins TRBV4-2 and TRBJ1-6, with D unresolved. Per germline, CDR1 LGHNA and CDR2 YNFKEQ. CDR3 length: 15 amino acids. V dropped 0 bases and J dropped 7 bases, with 10 bases sitting between them. CDR3 in DNA: TGTGCCAGCAGCCAAGAACGGGTCCGGAATTCACCCCTCCACTTT. Protein sequence: CASSQERVRNSPLHF.

This rearrangement joins TRBV4-1 to TRBJ1-2; maybe TRBD1 (5 bases). CDR3 length: 15 amino acids. The germline V and J ends were trimmed by 1 base and 4 bases, with 13 bases remaining between them. Germline assignment: CDR1 MGHRA and CDR2 YSYEKL. CDR3 in amino acids: CASSQGPGTSYGYTF. The CDR3 nucleotides are TGCGCCAGCAGCCAAGGCCCCGGGACGAGCTATGGCTACACCTTC.